This is a list of T cell receptor beta chains from one sample in a study of blood T cell repertoires in COVID-19. Profiling relied on immunoSEQ multiplex PCR, and the TCRdb table lists in-frame clones only, not all of them. The sample has around 300,000 clones, around 90% seen once; the top ten hold around 0.98%. Source material: peripheral blood. The receptors originated from a woman between 35 and 50 years old with COVID-19, enrolled during active disease. CDR3s include the opening cysteine and the closing phenylalanine or tryptophan. The D gene is left open where the match is weak.

J gene	V gene	D gene	CDR3 DNA	CDR3 protein
TRBJ2-7	TRBV7-9	TRBD1	TGTGCCAGCACCCGGTCCGGGACAGGGAAGAACGAGCAGTACTTC	CASTRSGTGKNEQYF
TRBJ1-4	TRBV4-3	TRBD1	TGCGCCAGCAGCCAAAGGGGGGGACAGGGGGCCGAAAAACTGTTTTTT	CASSQRGGQGAEKLFF
TRBJ2-2	TRBV9	TRBD1	TGTGCCAGCAGCCCGGGACAGTTGAACACCGGGGAGCTGTTTTTT	CASSPGQLNTGELFF
TRBJ1-1	TRBV6-5	-	TGTGCCAGTTCAGCAGAACGGGGGACTGAAGCTTTCTTT	CASSAERGTEAFF
TRBJ2-7	TRBV6-2/TRBV6-3	-	TGTGCCAGCAGTTACTCCCGACAGGCCGCAACCTACGAGCAGTACTTC	CASSYSRQAATYEQYF
TRBJ2-5	TRBV5-1	TRBD1	TGCGCCAGCAGCCTCTCCGGGACAGGGAGGGCGACCCAGTACTTC	CASSLSGTGRATQYF
TRBJ2-7	TRBV20-1	-	TGCAGTGCTAGTAAACTAACGGCCTACGAGCAGTACTTC	CSASKLTAYEQYF
TRBJ2-7	TRBV12-3/TRBV12-4	-	TGTGCCAGCAGCGAACCGTTTCGGGAGCAGTACTTC	CASSEPFREQYF
TRBJ2-1	TRBV4-3	TRBD1	TGCGCCAGCAAAGGGGACAGGGGATTTTACAATGAGCAGTTCTTC	CASKGDRGFYNEQFF
TRBJ1-2	TRBV4-3	-	TGCGCCAGCAGCCAAGAACTCGCAGGGCAGTATGGCTACACCTTC	CASSQELAGQYGYTF
TRBJ2-1	TRBV19	-	TGTGCCAGTAGAAAGGGGACTTCCGATAACTACAATGAGCAGTTCTTC	CASRKGTSDNYNEQFF
TRBJ1-3	TRBV6-2/TRBV6-3	TRBD1	TGTGCCAGCAGTTACACGCGGACAGGGAGGAAGTCCGGAAACACCATATATTTT	CASSYTRTGRKSGNTIYF